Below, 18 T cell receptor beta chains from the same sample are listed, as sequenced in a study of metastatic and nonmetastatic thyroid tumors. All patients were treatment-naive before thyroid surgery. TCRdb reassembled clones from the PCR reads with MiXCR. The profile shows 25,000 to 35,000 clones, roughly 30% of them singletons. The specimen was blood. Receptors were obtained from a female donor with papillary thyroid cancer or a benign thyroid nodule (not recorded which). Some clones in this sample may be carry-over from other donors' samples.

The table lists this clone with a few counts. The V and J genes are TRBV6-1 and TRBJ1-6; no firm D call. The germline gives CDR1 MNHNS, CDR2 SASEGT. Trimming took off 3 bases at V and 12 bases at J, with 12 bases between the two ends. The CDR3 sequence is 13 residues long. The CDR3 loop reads CASSDFSPGPLHF. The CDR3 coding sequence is TGTGCCAGCAGTGACTTCTCTCCGGGACCCCTCCACTTT.

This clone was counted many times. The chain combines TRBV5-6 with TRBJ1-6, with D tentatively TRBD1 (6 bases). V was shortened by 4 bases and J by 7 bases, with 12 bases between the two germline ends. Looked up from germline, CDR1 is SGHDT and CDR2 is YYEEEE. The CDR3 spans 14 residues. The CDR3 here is CASSIGQRNSPLHF. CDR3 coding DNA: TGTGCCAGCAGCATTGGACAGAGAAATTCACCCCTCCACTTT.

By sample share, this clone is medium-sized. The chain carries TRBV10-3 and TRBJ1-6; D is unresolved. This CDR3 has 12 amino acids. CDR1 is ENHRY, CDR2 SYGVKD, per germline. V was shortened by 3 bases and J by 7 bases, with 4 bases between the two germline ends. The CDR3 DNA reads TGTGCCATCAGTGACAGGAATTCACCCCTCCACTTT. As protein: CAISDRNSPLHF.

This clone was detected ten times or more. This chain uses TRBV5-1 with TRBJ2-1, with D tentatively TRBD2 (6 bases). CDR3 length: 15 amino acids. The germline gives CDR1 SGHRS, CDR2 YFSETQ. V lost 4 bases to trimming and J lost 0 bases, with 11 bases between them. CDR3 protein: CASSLLADSYNEQFF. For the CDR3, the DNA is TGCGCCAGCAGCCTGTTAGCGGACTCCTACAATGAGCAGTTCTTC.

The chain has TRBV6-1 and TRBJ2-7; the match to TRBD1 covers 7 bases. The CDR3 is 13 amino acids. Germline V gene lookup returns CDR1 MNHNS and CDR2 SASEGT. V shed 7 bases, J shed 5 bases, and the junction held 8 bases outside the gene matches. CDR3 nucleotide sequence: TGTGCCAGCACCCAAAAGACAGGGCACGAGCAGTACTTC. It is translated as CASTQKTGHEQYF.

CDR3 sequence (DNA): TGCGCCAGCAGCTTGGCCCCGGCGGTCCAATCAGCAGATACGCAGTATTTT. It encodes CASSLAPAVQSADTQYF. The chain carries TRBV5-1 and TRBJ2-3; no firm D call. Looked up from germline, CDR1 is SGHRS and CDR2 is YFSETQ. V dropped 0 bases and J dropped 4 bases, with 18 bases sitting between them. This CDR3 spans 17 amino acids.

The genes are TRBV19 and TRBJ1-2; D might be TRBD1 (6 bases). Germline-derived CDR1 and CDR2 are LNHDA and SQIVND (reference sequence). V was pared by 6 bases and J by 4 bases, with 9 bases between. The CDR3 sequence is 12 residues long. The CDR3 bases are TGTGCCAGTAGCGACAGGATCTATGGCTACACCTTC. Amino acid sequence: CASSDRIYGYTF.

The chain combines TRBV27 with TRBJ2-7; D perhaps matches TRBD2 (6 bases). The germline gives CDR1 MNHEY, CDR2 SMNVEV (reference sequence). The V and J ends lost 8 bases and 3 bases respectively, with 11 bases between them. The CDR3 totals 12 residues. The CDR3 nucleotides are TGTGCCAGCCGTAGCGGAAACTACGAGCAGTACTTC. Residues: CASRSGNYEQYF.

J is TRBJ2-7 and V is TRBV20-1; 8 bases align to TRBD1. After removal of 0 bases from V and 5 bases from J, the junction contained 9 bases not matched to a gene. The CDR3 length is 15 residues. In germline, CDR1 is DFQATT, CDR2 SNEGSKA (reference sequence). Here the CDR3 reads CSARDHRGAPDEQYF. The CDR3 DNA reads TGCAGTGCTAGAGATCACAGGGGGGCGCCCGACGAGCAGTACTTC.

The CDR3 reads CASSVVGESPLHF. CDR3 in DNA: TGTGCCAGCAGCGTGGTAGGGGAATCACCCCTCCACTTT. The V and J genes are TRBV9 and TRBJ1-6, with D perhaps TRBD1 (5 bases). The CDR3 covers 13 residues. Germline assignment: CDR1 SGDLS and CDR2 YYNGEE. V shed 2 bases and J shed 10 bases, with 10 bases lying between them.

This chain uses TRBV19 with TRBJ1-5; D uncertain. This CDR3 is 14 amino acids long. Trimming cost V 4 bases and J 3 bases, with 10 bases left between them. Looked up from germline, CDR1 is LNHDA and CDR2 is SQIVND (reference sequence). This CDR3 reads CASSNGRYNQPQHF. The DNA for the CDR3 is TGTGCCAGTAGTAACGGCCGCTACAATCAGCCCCAGCATTTT.

The CDR3, as DNA: TGTGCCAGCAGAACCGTTGGGAACTACGAGCAGTACTTC. Amino acid sequence: CASRTVGNYEQYF. The V gene is TRBV6-1, the J gene TRBJ2-7, with D unresolved. The CDR3 sequence is 13 residues long. The V end was cut by 6 bases, the J end by 3 bases, with 12 bases between. CDR1 and CDR2 (germline): MNHNS, SASEGT.

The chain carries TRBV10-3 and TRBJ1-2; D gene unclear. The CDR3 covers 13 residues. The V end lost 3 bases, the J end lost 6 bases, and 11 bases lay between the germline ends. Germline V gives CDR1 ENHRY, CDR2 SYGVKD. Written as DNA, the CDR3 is TGTGCCATCAGTGAAGGTGCCGTGAATGGCTACACCTTC. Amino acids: CAISEGAVNGYTF.

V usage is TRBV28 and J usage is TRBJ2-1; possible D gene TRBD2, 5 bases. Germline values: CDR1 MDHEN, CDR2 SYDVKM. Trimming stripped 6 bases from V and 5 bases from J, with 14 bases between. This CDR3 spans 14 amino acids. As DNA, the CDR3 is TGTGCCAGCAGCGGGCCCGACGGGAACAATGAGCAGTTCTTC. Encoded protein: CASSGPDGNNEQFF.

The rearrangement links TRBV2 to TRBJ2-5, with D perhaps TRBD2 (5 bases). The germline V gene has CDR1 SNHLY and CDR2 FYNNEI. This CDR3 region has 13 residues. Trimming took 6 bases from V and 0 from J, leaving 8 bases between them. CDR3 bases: TGTGCCAGCAGCCGGGGTTACCAAGAGACCCAGTACTTC. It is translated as CASSRGYQETQYF.

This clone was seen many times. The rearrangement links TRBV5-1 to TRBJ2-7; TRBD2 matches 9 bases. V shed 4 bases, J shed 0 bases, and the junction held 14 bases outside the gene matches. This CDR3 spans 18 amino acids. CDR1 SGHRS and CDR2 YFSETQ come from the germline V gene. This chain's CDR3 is CASSPRGSGSPSSYEQYF. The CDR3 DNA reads TGCGCCAGCAGCCCCCGAGGTAGCGGGAGCCCTAGCTCCTACGAGCAGTACTTC.

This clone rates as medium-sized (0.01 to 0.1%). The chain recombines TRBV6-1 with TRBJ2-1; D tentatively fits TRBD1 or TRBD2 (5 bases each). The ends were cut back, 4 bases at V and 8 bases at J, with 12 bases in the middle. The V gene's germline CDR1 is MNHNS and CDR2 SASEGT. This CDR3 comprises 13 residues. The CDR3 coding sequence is TGTGCCAGCAGTGGGGACGGTGCTGATGAGCAGTTCTTC. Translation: CASSGDGADEQFF.

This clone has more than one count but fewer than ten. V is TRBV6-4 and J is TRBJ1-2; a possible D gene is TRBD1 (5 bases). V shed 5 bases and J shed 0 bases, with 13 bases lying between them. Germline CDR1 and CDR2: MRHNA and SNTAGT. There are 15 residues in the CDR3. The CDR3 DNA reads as TGTGCCAGCAGTATGACAGTCTCATCTAACTATGGCTACACCTTC. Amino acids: CASSMTVSSNYGYTF.